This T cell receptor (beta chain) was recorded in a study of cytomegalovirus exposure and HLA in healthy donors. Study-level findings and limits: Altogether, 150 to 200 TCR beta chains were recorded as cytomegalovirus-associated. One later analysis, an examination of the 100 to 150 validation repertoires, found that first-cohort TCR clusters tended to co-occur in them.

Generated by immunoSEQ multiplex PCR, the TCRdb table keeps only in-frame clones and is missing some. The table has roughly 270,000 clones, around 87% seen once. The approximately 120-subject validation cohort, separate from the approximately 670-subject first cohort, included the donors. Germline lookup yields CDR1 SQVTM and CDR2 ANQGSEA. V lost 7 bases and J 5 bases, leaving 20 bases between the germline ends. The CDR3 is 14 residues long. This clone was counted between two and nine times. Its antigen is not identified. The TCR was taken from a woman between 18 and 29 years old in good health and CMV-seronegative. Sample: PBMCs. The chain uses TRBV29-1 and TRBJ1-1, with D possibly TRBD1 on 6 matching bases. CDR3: CSAGRLAQGTEAFF. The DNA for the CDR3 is TGCAGCGCCGGAAGGCTGGCACAGGGTACTGAAGCTTTCTTT.